These 30 T cell receptor beta chains share one sample of origin, sequenced in a study of T cells after yellow fever vaccination. TCRdb called the 5' RACE reads again in MiXCR, with one record for every CDR3 protein. The sample records over 250,000 distinct CDR3 sequences, roughly 4.3% being singletons. Sequencing was performed on PBMCs, taken 5 days after the yellow fever booster vaccination. The receptor source for this set is a man between 18 and 29 years old who received the YFV17D yellow fever vaccine.

The table lists this clonotype with a few counts. The J gene is TRBJ2-7, the V gene TRBV6-5, with 9 bases aligning to TRBD2. The CDR3 consists of 15 residues. Trimming at V came to 4 bases and at J to 0 bases, leaving 4 bases not matched to a gene. The V gene's germline CDR1 is MNHEY and CDR2 SVGAGI. The CDR3 region has the DNA TGTGCCAGCAGTTTAGTAGCGGGGGCCTCCTACGAGCAGTACGTC. Residues: CASSLVAGASYEQYV.

This clonotype has a count of ten or more. The genes are TRBV5-5 and TRBJ1-5; 9 bases agree with TRBD1. The germline V gene has CDR1 SGHKS and CDR2 YYEKEE (reference sequence). J was trimmed by 0 bases and V by 4 bases; bases with no gene match: 17. This CDR3 contains 20 residues. The CDR3 nucleotides are TGTGCCAGCAGCCCGACCGGGACAGGGCGATCACAAGATAGCAATCAGCCCCAGCATTTT. Protein: CASSPTGTGRSQDSNQPQHF.

Ten or more counts support this clonotype. V usage is TRBV18 and J usage is TRBJ2-3; D perhaps matches TRBD2 (7 bases). The CDR3 consists of 15 residues. Trimming removed 0 bases from V and 12 bases from J, with 19 bases in between. From germline, CDR1 is KGHSH and CDR2 LQKENI. CDR3 nucleotides: TGTGCCAGCTCACCACCCGGGGGCCTAGCGGCCTCCCAGTATTTT. Translating gives CASSPPGGLAASQYF.

This clonotype has ten or more counts. The chain employs TRBV5-1 and TRBJ1-1; the match to TRBD1 covers 10 bases. The germline V gene has CDR1 SGHRS and CDR2 YFSETQ. Losses at the gene ends were 3 bases for V and 10 bases for J; bases not matched to a gene: 0. CDR3 length: 11 amino acids. The CDR3 spells CASSWDRGAFF. The CDR3 nucleotides are TGCGCCAGCAGCTGGGACAGGGGAGCTTTCTTT.

The chain uses TRBV18 and TRBJ2-4; D is possibly TRBD1 or TRBD2 (5 bases each). Per germline, CDR1 KGHSH and CDR2 LQKENI. This CDR3 comprises 15 residues. The germline V and J ends were trimmed by 2 bases and 10 bases, with 18 bases remaining between them. CDR3 sequence (DNA): TGTGCCAGCTCACCAGAAACAGGACAACGGACTATTCAGTACTTC. Translating it yields CASSPETGQRTIQYF.

The rearrangement joins TRBV20-1 to TRBJ1-5; TRBD1 is a possible D gene (5 bases). The germline V gene encodes CDR1 DFQATT and CDR2 SNEGSKA (reference sequence). V was trimmed by 6 bases and J by 7 bases, leaving 19 bases between them. The CDR3 has 14 amino acids. The CDR3 sequence is CSARGPRDGQPQHF. The CDR3 region has the DNA TGCAGTGCCCGGGGACCCAGGGATGGGCAGCCCCAGCATTTT.

This clonotype turned up a few times. The chain combines TRBV7-6 with TRBJ1-5; a weak D match, TRBD1 (6 bases). The CDR3 has 13 residues. Germline V gene lookup returns CDR1 SGHVS and CDR2 FNYEAQ. Trimming removed 6 bases at V and 6 bases at J, with 12 bases between. CDR3 DNA sequence: TGTGCCAGCAGGTCAGGGGTCGGTCAGCCCCAGCATTTT. Translated: CASRSGVGQPQHF.

The chain uses TRBV4-2 and TRBJ2-2; 8 bases agree with TRBD2. Germline trimming cut 0 bases from V and 4 bases from J; bases unmatched to any gene: 7. This CDR3 is built from 17 residues. Germline V gene sequence: CDR1 LGHNA, CDR2 YNFKEQ. The CDR3 DNA reads as TGTGCCAGCAGCCAAGATCCGGGACTAGTAAGCACCGGGGAGCTGTTTTTT. It encodes CASSQDPGLVSTGELFF.

The chain links TRBV25-1 to TRBJ1-4; no reliable D call. V lost 3 bases and J lost 5, with 13 bases in between. Germline lookup yields CDR1 MGHDK and CDR2 SYGVNS. The CDR3 has 15 amino acids. CDR3 sequence (DNA): TGTGCCAGCAGTGACCCGCGTGGAGGGAATGAAAAACTGTTTTTT. Translating gives CASSDPRGGNEKLFF.

This sequence joins TRBV20-1 and TRBJ2-3; 12 bases fit TRBD2. The ends lost 8 bases at V and 5 bases at J; junction bases unmatched: 11. CDR1 is DFQATT, CDR2 SNEGSKA, per germline (reference sequence). CDR3 length equals 15 residues. CDR3 region: CSTHTLGLAGDTQYF. The CDR3 DNA reads as TGCAGTACTCACACCCTGGGACTAGCGGGAGATACGCAGTATTTT.

This clonotype was recorded many times. V usage is TRBV5-6 and J usage is TRBJ2-1, with a weak D call TRBD2 (6 bases). Trimming removed 4 bases from V and 2 bases from J, with 13 bases in between. Germline CDR1 and CDR2: SGHDT and YYEEEE. CDR3 size: 15 residues. The CDR3 protein is CASSLRGYAYNEQFF. The DNA for the CDR3 is TGTGCCAGCAGCCTGCGGGGTTACGCCTACAATGAGCAGTTCTTC. Combining the CDR3 with reference TRBV5-6 and TRBJ2-1 gives the whole variable domain DAGVTQSPTHLIKTRGQQVTLRCSPKSGHDTVSWYQQALGQGPQFIFQYYEEEERQRGNFPDRFSGHQFPNYSSELNVNALLLGDSALYLCASSLRGYAYNEQFFGPGTRLTVL.

This clonotype was recorded a few times. J is TRBJ2-2 and V is TRBV6-1; 9 nucleotides match TRBD1. From germline, CDR1 is MNHNS and CDR2 SASEGT. Unmatched junction bases numbered 3, after V lost 7 bases and J lost 0 bases. This CDR3 has 15 residues. The CDR3 nucleotides read TGTGCCAGCAATAGGGACAGGGCGAACACCGGGGAGCTGTTTTTT. Protein sequence: CASNRDRANTGELFF.

The chain combines TRBV5-1 with TRBJ2-5, with TRBD2 matching over 15 bases. The CDR3 spans 19 residues. Germline assignment: CDR1 SGHRS and CDR2 YFSETQ. J lost 3 bases, V lost 4 bases, and 13 bases had no gene match. The CDR3 loop reads CASSRTSGGARSTKETQYF. The CDR3 DNA sequence: TGCGCCAGCAGCAGGACTAGCGGGGGGGCCCGCAGTACGAAAGAGACCCAGTACTTC.

CDR3 residues: CASSPGTEIWGYTF. The CDR3 DNA is TGTGCCAGCAGCCCTGGGACCGAAATATGGGGCTACACCTTC. J is TRBJ1-2 and V is TRBV12-3 or TRBV12-4; possible D gene TRBD1, 5 bases. CDR3 size: 14 residues. Trimming stripped 6 bases from V and 8 bases from J, with 19 bases between.

The rearrangement joins TRBV7-6 to TRBJ2-1, with D perhaps matching TRBD2 (5 bases). From germline, CDR1 is SGHVS and CDR2 FNYEAQ. This CDR3 comprises 15 residues. The ends were cut back, 1 base at V and 8 bases at J, with 15 bases in the middle. CDR3 sequence (DNA): TGTGCCAGCAGCTTAGTCGACCAGCGGTCTGATGAGCAGTTCTTC. Amino acids: CASSLVDQRSDEQFF.

The chain links TRBV13 to TRBJ1-1, with D possibly being TRBD1 (6 bases). CDR3 length: 14 amino acids. Germline V lookup: CDR1 PRHDT, CDR2 FYEKMQ (reference sequence). Trimming shortened V by 5 bases and J by 6 bases, and 16 bases separated the two germline ends. CDR3 protein: CASSTLRGASEAFF. For the CDR3, the DNA is TGTGCCAGCAGCACTCTCCGGGGGGCTTCTGAAGCTTTCTTT.

There are a few counts of this clonotype. This chain uses TRBV30 with TRBJ1-2; D gene uncertain. CDR3 size: 12 residues. Germline values: CDR1 GTSNPN, CDR2 SVGIG (reference sequence). V dropped 4 bases and J dropped 2 bases, with 8 bases sitting between them. The CDR3 sequence is CAWTGLNYGYTF. CDR3 nucleotide sequence: TGTGCCTGGACCGGACTGAACTATGGCTACACCTTC.

This clonotype came up a few times. The V call is TRBV4-1, the J call TRBJ2-7; 7 positions match TRBD2. With 6 bases clipped from V and 0 bases from J, the junction kept 8 bases outside the gene matches. There are 15 residues in the CDR3. Germline V gene sequence: CDR1 MGHRA, CDR2 YSYEKL. The CDR3 sequence is CASSPGAGHSYEQYV. CDR3 bases: TGCGCCAGCAGTCCCGGAGCGGGGCACTCCTACGAGCAGTACGTC.

The sample holds many counts of this clonotype. This sequence joins TRBV5-1 and TRBJ2-2, with TRBD1 matching 9 bases. There are 15 residues in the CDR3. Germline V gives CDR1 SGHRS, CDR2 YFSETQ. Germline trimming cut 4 bases from V and 6 bases from J; bases unmatched to any gene: 7. For the CDR3, the DNA is TGCGCCAGCAGCCCTGGGACAGGGTTGTCCGGGGAGCTGTTTTTT. Its translation: CASSPGTGLSGELFF.

This rearrangement joins TRBV6-2 or TRBV6-3 to TRBJ1-5, with 7 bases that match TRBD1. This CDR3 has 14 amino acids. The V gene end was trimmed by 6 bases and the J gene end by 5 bases; junction bases not matched to a gene: 7. Per the germline V gene, CDR1 is MNHEY and CDR2 is SVGEGT. The DNA of the CDR3 is TGTGCCAGCAGAGAACAGGGGTTCGATCAGCCCCAGCATTTT. This codes for CASREQGFDQPQHF.

The genes are TRBV15 and TRBJ1-1, with D possibly being TRBD1 (5 bases). The CDR3 has 17 residues. V was trimmed by 3 bases and J by 1 base, leaving 18 bases between them. In germline, CDR1 is LNHNV, CDR2 YYDKDF (reference sequence). CDR3 sequence: CATSRYQGSAANTEAFF. The CDR3 nucleotides read TGTGCCACCAGCAGGTACCAGGGTTCGGCTGCGAACACTGAAGCTTTCTTT.

The sample holds a few counts of this clonotype. The rearrangement joins TRBV19 to TRBJ1-1; possible D gene TRBD1, 5 bases. This CDR3 is 14 amino acids long. V lost 2 bases, J lost 4 bases, and 11 bases lay in between. Germline CDR1 reads LNHDA; CDR2 reads SQIVND (reference sequence). CDR3 coding DNA: TGTGCCAGTAGTATACGGCCCCAGGGCACTGAAGCTTTCTTT. Translating it yields CASSIRPQGTEAFF.

This clonotype was counted many times. The chain uses TRBV7-2 and TRBJ1-3; D is uncertain. This CDR3 is built from 13 residues. Trimming pared 3 bases from V and 1 base from J, leaving 4 bases between. The germline CDR1 and CDR2 sequences are SGHTA and FQGNSA. CDR3: CASSFNSGNTIYF. The CDR3, as DNA: TGTGCCAGCAGCTTTAATTCTGGAAACACCATATATTTT.

The rearrangement uses TRBV6-2 or TRBV6-3 and TRBJ2-5; perhaps TRBD2 as D (6 bases). The germline V gene encodes CDR1 MNHEY and CDR2 SVGEGT. With 6 bases removed from V and 1 base from J, the gap between germline ends came to 15 bases. CDR3 length: 15 residues. The CDR3 spells CASSHLAPTQETQYF. In DNA form, the CDR3 reads TGTGCCAGCAGCCACCTAGCGCCCACCCAAGAGACCCAGTACTTC.

The V and J genes are TRBV7-9 and TRBJ1-2; D gene uncertain. V lost 1 base, J lost 3 bases, and 12 bases lay in between. Germline V CDR1 and CDR2: SEHNR, FQNEAQ (reference sequence). The CDR3 length is 15 residues. The CDR3 protein is CASSLGSGSDYGYTF. DNA of the CDR3: TGTGCCAGCAGCTTAGGGTCGGGATCAGACTATGGCTACACCTTC.

This clonotype showed up just a few times. The chain uses TRBV6-2 or TRBV6-3 and TRBJ2-7; maybe TRBD2 (6 bases). The CDR3 covers 14 residues. Germline V gene lookup returns CDR1 MNHEY and CDR2 SVGEGT. V was cut by 0 bases and J by 4 bases, with 10 bases left in between. CDR3 amino acids: CASSYSTGRYEQYF. Here the CDR3 DNA reads TGTGCCAGCAGTTACTCCACGGGGAGGTACGAGCAGTACTTC.

On this clonotype itself: At one of its ends the junction is not consistent with the germline gene, which may arise from a read error. This chain uses TRBV20-1 with TRBJ1-6; tentative D call: TRBD1 (5 bases). The germline V gene encodes CDR1 DFQATT and CDR2 SNEGSKA (reference sequence). The CDR3 covers 12 residues. In DNA form, the CDR3 reads TGCAGTGCTGGGGGGGGAGCGGGCCAAGGGTACTTT. Translation: CSAGGGAGQGYF.

This clonotype has only a few counts. The V gene is TRBV7-3, the J gene TRBJ1-1; D gene ambiguous. The CDR3 runs to 13 residues. Germline CDR1 and CDR2: SGHTA and FQGTGA. Between the trimmed V and J ends, which lost 6 bases and 3 bases, there was a span of 11 bases. The CDR3, as DNA: TGTGCCAGCAGTTCCGACTTGGACACTGAAGCTTTCTTT. As protein: CASSSDLDTEAFF.

This clonotype appeared many times. The chain uses TRBV7-9 and TRBJ2-6; no firm D call. Germline V CDR1 and CDR2: SEHNR, FQNEAQ (reference sequence). The CDR3 is 16 amino acids. V dropped 4 bases and J dropped 4 bases, with 14 bases sitting between them. This CDR3 is CASSSSRTLGANVLTF. CDR3 nucleotide sequence: TGTGCCAGCAGCTCCTCTCGTACTCTGGGGGCCAACGTCCTGACTTTC.

This clonotype was seen repeatedly, ten times or more. At one end, the junction sequence differs from germline, possibly due to a read error. J is TRBJ2-3 and V is TRBV6-1; tentative D call: TRBD1 (6 bases). The CDR3 loop spans 17 amino acids. Germline V gene lookup returns CDR1 MNHNS and CDR2 SASEGT. CDR3 bases: TGTGCCAGCTGTGAAGTGGTGGGGACATACCCCCCAGATACGCAGTATTTT. It encodes CASCEVVGTYPPDTQYF.